These T cell receptor beta chains were read from a single sample in a study of T-cell reconstitution after alpha-beta-depleted transplantation in children. TCRdb used MiXCR to reprocess the PCR reads, holding one entry per CDR3 protein. The sample gives just under 550,000 distinct CDR3 sequences, around 19% of which show up once; 3% to 3.5% is in the top ten. The starting material was PBMCs from the stem cell graft donor, obtained from the stem cell graft. The receptors derive from a human donor who donated a stem cell graft to a child with acute lymphoblastic leukemia. Both conserved end residues are part of each CDR3. D genes are given only for firm matches. Size tells how often a clone was seen (once, few, many) or the class of an expanded clone, and some rows leave it out.

TRBD2 | NA | TRBJ2-1 | TRBV15 | CATSRGNGLAGHNEQFF | TGTGCCACCAGCAGGGGGAATGGACTAGCGGGCCACAATGAGCAGTTCTTC
NA | NA | TRBJ2-7 | TRBV5-1 | CASSLAEGYEQYF | TGCGCCAGCAGCTTGGCCGAGGGCTACGAGCAGTACTTC
NA | NA | TRBJ1-1 | TRBV3-1 | CASSPSSGEPNTEAFF | TGTGCCAGCAGCCCCTCCTCCGGAGAACCGAACACTGAAGCTTTCTTT
NA | NA | TRBJ2-2 | TRBV4-1 | CASSPGEYISRGTGELFF | TGCGCCAGCAGCCCAGGGGAATATATAAGTCGAGGGACCGGGGAGCTGTTTTTT
TRBD2 | few | TRBJ2-2 | TRBV29-1 | CSVGAGGANTGELFF | TGCAGCGTTGGAGCGGGGGGGGCTAATACCGGGGAGCTGTTTTTT
NA | few | TRBJ1-3 | TRBV20-1 | CSAKGPGMPSGNTIYF | TGCAGTGCCAAAGGCCCAGGGATGCCCTCTGGAAACACCATATATTTT
TRBD1 | few | TRBJ2-5 | TRBV6-1 | CASSPRGPGETQYF | TGTGCCAGCAGCCCCAGGGGGCCGGGGGAGACCCAGTACTTC
NA | many | TRBJ1-3 | TRBV5-1 | CASSFQGSGNTIYF | TGCGCCAGCAGCTTTCAAGGTTCTGGAAACACCATATATTTT
NA | few | TRBJ1-1 | TRBV9 | CASSAAPGQSDTEAFF | TGTGCCAGCAGCGCGGCTCCGGGGCAATCGGACACTGAAGCTTTCTTT
TRBD1 | few | TRBJ1-1 | TRBV18 | CASSPLDRGSDTEAFF | TGTGCCAGCTCACCACTGGACAGGGGGTCGGACACTGAAGCTTTCTTT
NA | NA | TRBJ1-5 | TRBV12-3/TRBV12-4 | CASSFSASDGQPQHF | TGTGCCAGCAGTTTCTCGGCCTCGGACGGTCAGCCCCAGCATTTT
NA | NA | TRBJ1-1 | TRBV7-6 | CASSLGYGTEAFF | TGTGCCAGCAGCCTCGGGTACGGCACTGAAGCTTTCTTT
NA | few | TRBJ1-3 | TRBV10-1 | CASSESRHLGNTIYF | TGCGCCAGCAGTGAGTCGCGACACCTAGGAAACACCATATATTTT
TRBD2 | NA | TRBJ2-7 | TRBV12-3/TRBV12-4 | CASSPGLAGDNEQYF | TGTGCCAGCAGTCCTGGACTAGCGGGAGATAACGAGCAGTACTTC
NA | few | TRBJ2-3 | TRBV29-1 | CSVERAESTDTQYF | TGCAGCGTTGAAAGGGCCGAATCCACAGATACGCAGTATTTT
NA | NA | TRBJ2-2 | TRBV20-1 | CSAAANTGELFF | TGCAGTGCGGCAGCCAACACCGGGGAGCTGTTTTTT
NA | few | TRBJ1-3 | TRBV27 | CASSFSGHGNTIYF | TGTGCCAGCAGTTTCAGCGGGCATGGAAACACCATATATTTT
NA | NA | TRBJ1-5 | TRBV19 | CASSIHGQPQHF | TGTGCCAGTAGTATCCACGGACAGCCCCAGCATTTT
NA | NA | TRBJ2-2 | TRBV20-1 | CCARVSGKVNTGELFF | TGCTGTGCTAGAGTATCGGGGAAGGTTAACACCGGGGAGCTGTTTTTT
TRBD2 | NA | TRBJ2-5 | TRBV5-1 | CASSLEGLAGVKQETQYF | TGCGCCAGCAGCTTGGAGGGACTAGCGGGAGTGAAGCAAGAGACCCAGTACTTC
NA | few | TRBJ2-3 | TRBV29-1 | CSVAGSTGKLTDTQYF | TGCAGCGTTGCCGGGTCGACAGGAAAACTAACAGATACGCAGTATTTT
NA | NA | TRBJ2-7 | TRBV21-1 | CASSTRQKQYF | TGTGCCAGCAGCACGCGACAGAAGCAGTACTTC
NA | few | TRBJ2-7 | TRBV6-5 | CASSNILSYEQYF | TGTGCCAGCAGTAATATACTCTCCTACGAGCAGTACTTC
TRBD1 | many | TRBJ2-7 | TRBV4-1 | CASSPRDRGTYEQYF | TGCGCCAGCAGCCCGCGGGACAGGGGGACCTACGAGCAGTACTTC
NA | NA | TRBJ2-1 | TRBV29-1 | CSVADRSSYNEQFF | TGCAGCGTCGCCGACCGGAGCTCCTACAATGAGCAGTTCTTC
TRBD1 | NA | TRBJ1-2 | TRBV7-3 | CASSPMAGGAYGYTF | TGTGCCAGCAGCCCGATGGCAGGGGGCGCCTATGGCTACACCTTC
TRBD2 | few | TRBJ2-1 | TRBV6-5 | CASSYWTAGRVVNEQFF | TGTGCCAGCAGTTACTGGACCGCCGGGAGGGTGGTCAATGAGCAGTTCTTC
NA | few | TRBJ1-3 | TRBV6-5 | CASYTGYGGGRQGNTIYF | TGTGCCAGCTATACCGGATATGGCGGGGGACGTCAAGGAAACACCATATATTTT
NA | NA | TRBJ2-3 | TRBV25-1 | CASSVLSTDTQYF | TGTGCCAGCAGTGTTTTGAGTACAGATACGCAGTATTTT
TRBD1 | once | TRBJ2-1 | TRBV4-2 | CATDSRDRVVKGSYNEQFF | TGTGCCACTGATTCCCGGGACAGGGTAGTTAAAGGGTCCTACAATGAGCAGTTCTTC
NA | few | TRBJ2-2 | TRBV29-1 | CSVEAVTNTGELFF | TGCAGCGTTGAAGCAGTCACGAACACCGGGGAGCTGTTTTTT
NA | few | TRBJ2-3 | TRBV7-8 | CASSLGPPDTQYF | TGTGCCAGCAGCTTAGGACCCCCAGATACGCAGTATTTT
TRBD1 | NA | TRBJ1-5 | TRBV5-1 | CASSLAAGQNNQPQHF | TGCGCCAGCAGCTTGGCCGCGGGACAGAACAATCAGCCCCAGCATTTT
NA | NA | TRBJ1-1 | TRBV18 | CASSPPEFSHVEAFF | TGTGCCAGCTCACCACCGGAGTTTTCTCATGTAGAAGCTTTCTTT
NA | many | TRBJ2-2 | TRBV29-1 | CSVEGGTGELFF | TGCAGCGTTGAAGGGGGGACCGGGGAGCTGTTTTTT
TRBD1 | NA | TRBJ1-2 | TRBV27 | CASSRPGTGFYGYTF | TGTGCCAGCAGTCGACCCGGGACAGGGTTCTATGGCTACACCTTC
TRBD2 | few | TRBJ2-1 | TRBV12-3/TRBV12-4 | CASSLGLAGGPGEQFF | TGTGCCAGCAGTTTAGGATTAGCGGGAGGGCCGGGTGAGCAGTTCTTC
NA | few | TRBJ1-1 | TRBV9 | CASSVSGRAAEAFF | TGTGCCAGCAGCGTATCCGGCAGGGCGGCTGAAGCTTTCTTT
NA | few | TRBJ1-5 | TRBV24-1 | CATSDLPDGMNNQPQHF | TGTGCCACCAGTGATTTGCCGGACGGGATGAACAATCAGCCCCAGCATTTT
TRBD1 | few | TRBJ2-1 | TRBV30 | CASGTGFREQFF | TGTGCATCCGGGACAGGGTTCCGTGAGCAGTTCTTC
TRBD2 | few | TRBJ2-3 | TRBV27 | CASRVAGGDTDTQYF | TGTGCCAGCAGGGTAGCGGGAGGGGACACAGATACGCAGTATTTT
TRBD1 | many | TRBJ1-4 | TRBV7-9 | CASSSRDRDEKLFF | TGTGCCAGCAGTTCCCGGGACAGGGATGAAAAACTGTTTTTT
NA | few | TRBJ1-1 | TRBV5-4 | CASSLGYREGGNTEAFF | TGTGCCAGCAGCTTGGGATACAGGGAGGGTGGGAACACTGAAGCTTTCTTT
TRBD2 | few | TRBJ2-7 | TRBV5-1 | CASSPLAGGPNEQYF | TGCGCCAGCAGCCCTCTAGCGGGAGGGCCCAACGAGCAGTACTTC
TRBD1 | many | TRBJ1-1 | TRBV6-1 | CASSEAGTGSPKAFF | TGTGCCAGCAGTGAAGCTGGGACAGGGTCCCCCAAAGCTTTCTTT
NA | NA | TRBJ1-2 | TRBV9 | CASSVAEGGYTF | TGTGCCAGCAGCGTAGCCGAGGGGGGCTACACCTTC
TRBD2 | few | TRBJ2-3 | TRBV6-4 | CASSEGSGSTDTQYF | TGTGCCAGCAGTGAGGGTAGCGGGAGCACAGATACGCAGTATTTT
TRBD2 | few | TRBJ2-3 | TRBV5-6 | CASSLLSGRTDTQYF | TGTGCCAGCAGCTTGTTGAGCGGGAGAACAGATACGCAGTATTTT
TRBD2 | few | TRBJ2-2 | TRBV4-1 | CASSQDPSGIIGELFF | TGCGCCAGCAGCCAAGATCCTAGCGGGATAATCGGGGAGCTGTTTTTT
NA | many | TRBJ2-1 | TRBV6-5 | CASSLYRGRNEQFF | TGTGCCAGCAGTTTGTACCGGGGGAGGAATGAGCAGTTCTTC
NA | NA | TRBJ2-7 | TRBV27 | CASSSPTRRWYEQYF | TGTGCCAGCAGCTCTCCGACACGGAGGTGGTACGAGCAGTACTTC
NA | many | TRBJ1-1 | TRBV12-3/TRBV12-4 | CASSFLGGNTEAFF | TGTGCCAGCAGTTTCCTGGGGGGGAACACTGAAGCTTTCTTT
NA | few | TRBJ2-7 | TRBV20-1 | CSARVWGGPYEQYF | TGCAGTGCTAGAGTCTGGGGGGGCCCCTACGAGCAGTACTTC
NA | few | TRBJ2-7 | TRBV5-5 | CASSLAVGVLHEQYF | TGTGCCAGCAGCTTGGCCGTAGGGGTTCTTCACGAGCAGTACTTC
NA | NA | TRBJ2-1 | TRBV10-3 | CATLAGIRDEQFF | TGTGCCACCCTGGCGGGCATTAGGGACGAGCAGTTCTTC
NA | few | TRBJ2-7 | TRBV20-1 | CSALKGGYEQYF | TGCAGTGCGCTGAAAGGGGGTTACGAGCAGTACTTC
NA | few | TRBJ1-1 | TRBV20-1 | CSANGDVSRITEAFF | TGCAGTGCTAACGGGGACGTGTCGCGTATCACTGAAGCTTTCTTT